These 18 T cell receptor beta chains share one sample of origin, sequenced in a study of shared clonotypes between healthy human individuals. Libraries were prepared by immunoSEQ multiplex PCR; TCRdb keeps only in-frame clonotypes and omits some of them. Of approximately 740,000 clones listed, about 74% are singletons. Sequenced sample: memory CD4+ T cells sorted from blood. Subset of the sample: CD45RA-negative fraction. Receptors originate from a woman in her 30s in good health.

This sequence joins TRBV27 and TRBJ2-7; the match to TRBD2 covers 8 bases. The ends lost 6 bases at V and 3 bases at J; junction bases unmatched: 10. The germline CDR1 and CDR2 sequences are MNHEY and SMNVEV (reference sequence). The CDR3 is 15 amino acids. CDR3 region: CASRNTGTRGYEQYF. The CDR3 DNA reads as TGTGCCAGCAGAAACACCGGGACTAGGGGCTACGAGCAGTACTTC.

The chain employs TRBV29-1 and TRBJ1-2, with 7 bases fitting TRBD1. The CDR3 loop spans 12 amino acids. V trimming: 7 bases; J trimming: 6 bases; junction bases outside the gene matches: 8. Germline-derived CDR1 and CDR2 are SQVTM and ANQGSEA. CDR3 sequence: CSGGQVGDGYTF. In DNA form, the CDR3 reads TGCAGCGGCGGACAGGTCGGGGATGGCTACACCTTC.

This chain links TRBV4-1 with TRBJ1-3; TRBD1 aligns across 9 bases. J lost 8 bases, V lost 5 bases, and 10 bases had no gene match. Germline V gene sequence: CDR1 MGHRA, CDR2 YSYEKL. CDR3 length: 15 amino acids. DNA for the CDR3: TGCGCCAGCAGCTTCCGGACAGGGGAAGTGGACACCATATATTTT. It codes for CASSFRTGEVDTIYF.

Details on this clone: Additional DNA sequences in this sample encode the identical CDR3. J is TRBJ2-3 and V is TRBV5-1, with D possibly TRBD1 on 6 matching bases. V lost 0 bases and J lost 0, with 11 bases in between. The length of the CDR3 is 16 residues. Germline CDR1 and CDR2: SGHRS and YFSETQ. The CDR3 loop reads CASSLGQGPSTDTQYF. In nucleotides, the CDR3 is TGCGCCAGCAGCTTGGGCCAGGGGCCTAGCACAGATACGCAGTATTTT. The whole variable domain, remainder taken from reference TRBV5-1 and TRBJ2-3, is KAGVTQTPRYLIKTRGQQVTLSCSPISGHRSVSWYQQTPGQGLQFLFEYFSETQRNKGNFPGRFSGRQFSNSRSEMNVSTLELGDSALYLCASSLGQGPSTDTQYFGPGTRLTVL.

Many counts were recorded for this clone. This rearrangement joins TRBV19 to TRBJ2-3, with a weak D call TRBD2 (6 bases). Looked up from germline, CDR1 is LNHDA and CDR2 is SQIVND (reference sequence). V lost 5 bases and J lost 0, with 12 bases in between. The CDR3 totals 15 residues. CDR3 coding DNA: TGTGCCAGTAGTGATAGCGGATATAGCACAGATACGCAGTATTTT. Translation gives CASSDSGYSTDTQYF.

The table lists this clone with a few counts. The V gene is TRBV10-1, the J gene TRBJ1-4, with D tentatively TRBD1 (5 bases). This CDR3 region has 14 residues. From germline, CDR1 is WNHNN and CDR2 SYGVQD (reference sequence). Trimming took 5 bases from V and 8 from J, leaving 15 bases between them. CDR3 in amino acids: CASSPGLREEKLFF. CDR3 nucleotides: TGCGCCAGCAGTCCGGGACTCAGGGAGGAAAAACTGTTTTTT.

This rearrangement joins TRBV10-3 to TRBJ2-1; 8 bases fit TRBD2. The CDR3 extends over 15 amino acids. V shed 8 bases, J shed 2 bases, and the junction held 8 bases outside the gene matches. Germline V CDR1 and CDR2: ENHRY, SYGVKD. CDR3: CAIASGGDPYNEQFF. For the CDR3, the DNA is TGTGCCATCGCCTCCGGGGGGGACCCCTACAATGAGCAGTTCTTC.

CDR3 DNA sequence: TGTGCCAGCAGTGAACTGGGTCGGGCGTACTACGAGCAGTACTTC. This codes for CASSELGRAYYEQYF. The chain carries TRBV2 and TRBJ2-7; D gene unclear. The CDR3 is 15 amino acids. The V and J ends lost 2 bases and 3 bases respectively, with 14 bases between them. CDR1 and CDR2 from the germline V gene are SNHLY and FYNNEI.

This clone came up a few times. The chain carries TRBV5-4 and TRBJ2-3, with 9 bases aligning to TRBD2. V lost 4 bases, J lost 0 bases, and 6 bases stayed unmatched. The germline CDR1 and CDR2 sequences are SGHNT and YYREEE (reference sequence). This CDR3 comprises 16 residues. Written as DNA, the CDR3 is TGTGCCAGCAGCCAGAGACTAGCGGCTAGCACAGATACGCAGTATTTT. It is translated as CASSQRLAASTDTQYF.

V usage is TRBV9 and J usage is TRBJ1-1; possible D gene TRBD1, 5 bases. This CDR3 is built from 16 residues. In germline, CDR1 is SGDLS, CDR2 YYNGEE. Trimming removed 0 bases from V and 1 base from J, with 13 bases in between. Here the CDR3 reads CASSVAGGSPNTEAFF. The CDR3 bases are TGTGCCAGCAGCGTAGCTGGGGGGTCCCCGAACACTGAAGCTTTCTTT.

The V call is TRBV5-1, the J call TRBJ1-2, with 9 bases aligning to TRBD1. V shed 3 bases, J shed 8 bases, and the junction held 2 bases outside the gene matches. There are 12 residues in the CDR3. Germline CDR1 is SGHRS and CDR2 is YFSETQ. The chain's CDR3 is CASSWTGEGYTF. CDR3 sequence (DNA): TGCGCCAGCAGCTGGACAGGGGAAGGCTACACCTTC.

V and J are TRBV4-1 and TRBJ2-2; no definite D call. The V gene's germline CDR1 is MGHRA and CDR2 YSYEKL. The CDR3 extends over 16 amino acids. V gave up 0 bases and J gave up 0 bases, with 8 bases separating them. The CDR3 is CASSQEGSTNTGELFF. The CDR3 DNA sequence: TGCGCCAGCAGCCAAGAAGGCAGTACGAACACCGGGGAGCTGTTTTTT.

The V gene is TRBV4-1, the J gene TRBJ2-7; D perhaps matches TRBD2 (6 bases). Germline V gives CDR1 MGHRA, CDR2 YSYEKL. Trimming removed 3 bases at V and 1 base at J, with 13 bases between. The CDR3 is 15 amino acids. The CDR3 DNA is TGCGCCAGCAGCCAGGTAATAGCGGAGTCCTACGAGCAGTACTTC. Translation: CASSQVIAESYEQYF.

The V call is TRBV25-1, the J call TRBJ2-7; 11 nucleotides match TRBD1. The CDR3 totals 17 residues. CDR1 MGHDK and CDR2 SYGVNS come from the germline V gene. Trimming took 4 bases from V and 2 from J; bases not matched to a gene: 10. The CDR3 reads CASSVSTGDRGTYEQYF. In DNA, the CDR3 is TGTGCCAGCAGTGTCTCCACGGGGGACAGGGGGACCTACGAGCAGTACTTC.

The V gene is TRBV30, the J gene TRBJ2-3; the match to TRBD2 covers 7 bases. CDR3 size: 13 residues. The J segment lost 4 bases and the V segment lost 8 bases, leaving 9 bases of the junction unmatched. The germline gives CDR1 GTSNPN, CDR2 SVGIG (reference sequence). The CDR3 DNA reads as TGTGCCCCCTTTCGCGGGAGTCCAGATACGCAGTATTTT. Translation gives CAPFRGSPDTQYF.

CDR3 amino acids: CASSATGDTQYF. The CDR3 nucleotides read TGCGCCAGCAGCGCGACCGGGGATACCCAGTACTTC. The chain recombines TRBV10-2 with TRBJ2-5, with a weak D call TRBD2 (5 bases). The CDR3 has 12 residues. The germline gives CDR1 WSHSY, CDR2 SAAADI. The ends were cut back, 6 bases at V and 8 bases at J, with 13 bases in the middle.

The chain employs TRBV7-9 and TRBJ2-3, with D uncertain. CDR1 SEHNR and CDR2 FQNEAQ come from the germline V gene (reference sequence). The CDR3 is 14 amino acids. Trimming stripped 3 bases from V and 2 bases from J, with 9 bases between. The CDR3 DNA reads TGTGCCAGCAGCTTCGGCAACCCCACAGATACGCAGTATTTT. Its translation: CASSFGNPTDTQYF.

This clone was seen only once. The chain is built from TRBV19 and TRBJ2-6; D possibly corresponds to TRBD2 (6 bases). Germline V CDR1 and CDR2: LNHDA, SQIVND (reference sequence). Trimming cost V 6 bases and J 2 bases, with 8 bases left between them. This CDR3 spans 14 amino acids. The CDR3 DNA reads TGTGCCAGTAGAGGAGGGGCTGGGGCCAACGTCCTGACTTTC. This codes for CASRGGAGANVLTF.